A single sample is the source of the 27 T cell receptor beta chains below, sequenced in a study of blood T cell repertoires in COVID-19. Sequencing was performed with immunoSEQ multiplex PCR; in TCRdb, only in-frame clones are kept and a portion is missing. The repertoire includes approximately 350,000 clones, about 90% of them detected once, and 2.5% to 3% sits in the top ten. The specimen was PBMCs or T cells enriched from blood (not recorded which). Receptors originate from a woman aged 25-40 years who had recovered from COVID-19.

The chain employs TRBV13 and TRBJ1-2; D remains ambiguous. The germline V gene has CDR1 PRHDT and CDR2 FYEKMQ (reference sequence). The CDR3 totals 12 residues. The V end lost 2 bases, the J end lost 9 bases, and 10 bases lay between the germline ends. CDR3 nucleotides: TGTGCCAGCAGCTTATCTACCAGGAGCTACACCTTC. It codes for CASSLSTRSYTF. The full variable domain, in which reference TRBV13 and TRBJ1-2 provide the parts outside the CDR3, is AAGVIQSPRHLIKEKRETATLKCYPIPRHDTVYWYQQGPGQDPQFLISFYEKMQSDKGSIPDRFSAQQFSDYHSELNMSSLELGDSALYFCASSLSTRSYTFGSGTRLTVV.

This clone was observed once. The rearrangement links TRBV4-1 to TRBJ1-2, with 12 bases identical to TRBD1. CDR1 and CDR2 from the germline V gene are MGHRA and YSYEKL. The junction had 6 bases not matched to a gene; V was cut back by 4 bases and J by 6 bases. The CDR3 contains 15 residues. The DNA for the CDR3 is TGCGCCAGCAGCCCCTTGGGACAGGGGGCCCATGGCTACACCTTC. Translating gives CASSPLGQGAHGYTF.

This clone was detected only a few times. The same CDR3 arises from other DNA sequences in this sample as well. J is TRBJ1-5 and V is TRBV30; 10 bases are a match to TRBD1. V lost 3 bases to trimming and J lost 3 bases; unmatched junction nucleotides: 2. Per the germline V gene, CDR1 is GTSNPN and CDR2 is SVGIG (reference sequence). This CDR3 is built from 14 residues. This chain's CDR3 is CAWRGQGNNQPQHF. The CDR3 bases are TGTGCCTGGAGGGGACAGGGGAACAATCAGCCCCAGCATTTT.

The rearrangement uses TRBV7-3 and TRBJ1-2; possible D gene TRBD1, 5 bases. The CDR3 has 14 residues. The V end was cut by 5 bases, the J end by 6 bases, with 16 bases between. The V gene's germline CDR1 is SGHTA and CDR2 FQGTGA. The CDR3 reads CASSPLRQGDGYTF. Here the CDR3 DNA reads TGTGCCAGCAGCCCACTGCGGCAGGGTGATGGCTACACCTTC. The whole variable domain, remainder taken from reference TRBV7-3 and TRBJ1-2, is GAGVSQTPSNKVTEKGKYVELRCDPISGHTALYWYRQSLGQGPEFLIYFQGTGAADDSGLPNDRFFAVRPEGSVSTLKIQRTERGDSAVYLCASSPLRQGDGYTFGSGTRLTVV.

CDR3: CASTPTGTSSYGYTF. CDR3 nucleotides: TGTGCCAGTACCCCGACCGGGACATCGAGCTATGGCTACACCTTC. V usage is TRBV19 and J usage is TRBJ1-2; weak D call: TRBD1 (6 bases). The CDR3 is made up of 15 amino acids. Germline CDR1 is LNHDA and CDR2 is SQIVND (reference sequence). V was cut by 7 bases and J by 4 bases, with 19 bases left in between.

The chain couples TRBV30 to TRBJ1-2; 7 nucleotides line up with TRBD1. The trim removed 2 bases at V and 7 bases at J, leaving 7 bases unmatched. The CDR3 has 13 amino acids. Germline V CDR1 and CDR2: GTSNPN, SVGIG (reference sequence). CDR3 sequence (DNA): TGTGCCTGGAGTAAGGGACAGATCCTTGGCTACACCTTC. Amino acid sequence: CAWSKGQILGYTF.

V gene TRBV7-9 combines with J gene TRBJ2-7; TRBD2 aligns across 10 bases. The ends lost 5 bases at V and 5 bases at J; junction bases unmatched: 9. The CDR3 sequence is 15 residues long. Germline values: CDR1 SEHNR, CDR2 FQNEAQ (reference sequence). The CDR3 DNA reads as TGTGCCAGCAGCAACCCAGCGGGGGGGCAGAACGAGCAGTACTTC. Translated: CASSNPAGGQNEQYF.

The rearrangement uses TRBV18 and TRBJ2-5; the D gene is possibly TRBD1 (7 bases). Trimming removed 3 bases from V and 0 bases from J, with 14 bases in between. The CDR3 loop spans 16 amino acids. Germline V CDR1 and CDR2: KGHSH, LQKENI. CDR3 DNA: TGTGCCAGCTCACCCGGCAGGGGGGCGAACCAAGAGACCCAGTACTTC. It specifies CASSPGRGANQETQYF.

The rearrangement uses TRBV29-1 and TRBJ1-4; 9 nucleotides line up with TRBD1. V trimming: 3 bases; J trimming: 8 bases; junction bases outside the gene matches: 7. Germline V gene lookup returns CDR1 SQVTM and CDR2 ANQGSEA. CDR3 length equals 14 residues. CDR3: CSVDMGQGNEKLFF. The CDR3 DNA reads as TGCAGCGTTGACATGGGACAGGGAAACGAAAAACTGTTTTTT.

Here the CDR3 DNA reads TGCGCCAGCAGCTCAACCCCCGACAGATTAGGCTCCGAGCAGTACTTC. Translation gives CASSSTPDRLGSEQYF. The chain recombines TRBV5-1 with TRBJ2-7; D is possibly TRBD1 (5 bases). The CDR3 extends over 16 amino acids. Germline values: CDR1 SGHRS, CDR2 YFSETQ. Trimming took 3 bases from V and 6 from J, leaving 22 bases between them.

The CDR3 DNA follows: TGTGCCAGCAGGCCCGGGACAGGGGGCTATCGGGCTAATGAAAAACTGTTTTTT. Its protein is CASRPGTGGYRANEKLFF. The V call is TRBV5-5, the J call TRBJ1-4; 12 bases line up with TRBD1. The V segment lost 5 bases and the J segment 3 bases; nucleotides outside the gene matches: 11. CDR1 is SGHKS and CDR2 is YYEKEE in the germline V gene (reference sequence). This CDR3 is 18 amino acids long.

In its sample, this clone was seen a few times. The chain carries TRBV7-9 and TRBJ2-2; 12 nucleotides match TRBD2. The CDR3 has 19 amino acids. The trim removed 5 bases at V and 5 bases at J, leaving 15 bases unmatched. Germline V gene sequence: CDR1 SEHNR, CDR2 FQNEAQ (reference sequence). The CDR3 protein is CASSAPGLAGQRGTGELFF. The CDR3 DNA follows: TGTGCCAGCAGCGCTCCGGGACTAGCGGGTCAAAGGGGGACCGGGGAGCTGTTTTTT.

The rearrangement joins TRBV7-8 to TRBJ1-4, with D maybe TRBD1 (5 bases). CDR1 SGHVS and CDR2 FQNEAQ come from the germline V gene. The CDR3 covers 15 residues. The V gene lost 1 base and the J gene lost 8 bases, with 14 bases spanning the gap. The CDR3 reads CASSLGGGRREKLFF. In nucleotides, the CDR3 is TGTGCCAGCAGCTTAGGCGGGGGGAGGCGAGAAAAACTGTTTTTT.

CDR3 in DNA: TGTGCCAGCAGCCAAGCGGGTAGCTCCTACAATGAGCAGTTCTTC. Translated, it gives CASSQAGSSYNEQFF. V and J are TRBV3-1 (or the pseudogene TRBV3-2) and TRBJ2-1; D gene unclear. V lost 1 base and J 0 bases, leaving 7 bases between the germline ends. The CDR3 is made up of 15 amino acids. Germline lookup yields CDR1 LGHDT and CDR2 YNNKEL (reference sequence).

The V and J genes are TRBV28 and TRBJ2-1, with TRBD2 identical over 9 bases. CDR3 size: 13 residues. The J segment lost 10 bases and the V segment lost 3 bases, leaving 4 bases of the junction unmatched. CDR1 and CDR2 from the germline V gene are MDHEN and SYDVKM. Written as DNA, the CDR3 is TGTGCCAGCAGTTTCGCCGGGACTAGCGAGCAGTTCTTC. It codes for CASSFAGTSEQFF.

The chain carries TRBV7-2 and TRBJ1-5; tentative D call: TRBD1 (6 bases). This CDR3 comprises 15 residues. From germline, CDR1 is SGHTA and CDR2 FQGNSA. V was cut by 2 bases and J by 3 bases, with 11 bases left in between. Here the CDR3 reads CASSLIRDNNQPQHF. CDR3 in DNA: TGTGCCAGCAGCTTAATCCGGGACAACAATCAGCCCCAGCATTTT.

The chain has TRBV7-9 and TRBJ1-1, with TRBD1 matching over 7 bases. This CDR3 has 14 amino acids. The V gene's germline CDR1 is SEHNR and CDR2 FQNEAQ (reference sequence). The ends lost 5 bases at V and 0 bases at J; junction bases unmatched: 3. CDR3 loop: CASSGQDMNTEAFF. In DNA, the CDR3 is TGTGCCAGCAGCGGACAGGACATGAACACTGAAGCTTTCTTT.

This sequence joins TRBV15 and TRBJ1-5; D not certain. V shed 1 base and J shed 4 bases, with 11 bases lying between them. The germline V gene encodes CDR1 LNHNV and CDR2 YYDKDF (reference sequence). The CDR3 spans 15 residues. CDR3 nucleotide sequence: TGTGCCACCAGCAGAGCTTGGCACACAAATCAGCCCCAGCATTTT. The encoded protein is CATSRAWHTNQPQHF. Based on the CDR3 plus reference TRBV15 and TRBJ1-5, the full variable domain is DAMVIQNPRYQVTQFGKPVTLSCSQTLNHNVMYWYQQKSSQAPKLLFHYYDKDFNNEADTPDNFQSRRPNTSFCFLDIRSPGLGDTAMYLCATSRAWHTNQPQHFGDGTRLSIL.

V and J are TRBV13 and TRBJ2-5; 12 nucleotides agree with TRBD2. The CDR3 sequence is 16 residues long. CDR1 PRHDT and CDR2 FYEKMQ come from the germline V gene (reference sequence). V dropped 0 bases and J dropped 3; count of bases not matched to a gene: 2. The CDR3 loop is CASSLGRTSGKETQYF. CDR3 DNA: TGTGCCAGCAGCTTAGGACGGACTAGCGGGAAAGAGACCCAGTACTTC.

Worth noting for this clone: The germline gene is not matched at one end of the junction; a read error may be the cause. The chain combines TRBV6-5 with TRBJ2-1; 7 bases line up with TRBD2. This CDR3 contains 16 residues. CDR1 MNHEY and CDR2 SVGAGI come from the germline V gene. For the CDR3, the DNA is TGTGCCAGCAGTTACTCTTTAGCGGGCTCCCACAATGAGCAGTTCTTC. As protein: CASSYSLAGSHNEQFF.

The rearrangement uses TRBV5-1 and TRBJ1-4; TRBD1 is a possible D gene (6 bases). Deletions cut 4 bases from V and 7 bases from J, with 8 bases between. Germline CDR1 and CDR2: SGHRS and YFSETQ. The CDR3 contains 12 residues. DNA of the CDR3: TGCGCCAGCAGCATACAGGGTGAAAAACTGTTTTTT. Protein sequence: CASSIQGEKLFF.

The rearrangement joins TRBV28 to TRBJ2-1, with 7 bases lining up with TRBD2. The J segment lost 2 bases and the V segment lost 7 bases, leaving 5 bases of the junction unmatched. Germline CDR1 MDHEN, CDR2 SYDVKM. This CDR3 contains 14 residues. The CDR3 bases are TGTGCCAGCACTTCGGGGGGTGCCTACAATGAGCAGTTCTTC. Translation: CASTSGGAYNEQFF.

V is TRBV6-5 and J is TRBJ2-1, with 8 bases fitting TRBD1. CDR1 MNHEY and CDR2 SVGAGI come from the germline V gene. V lost 6 bases and J lost 1; bases outside the gene matches: 5. The length of the CDR3 is 15 residues. The CDR3 loop is CASSGGQDSYNEQFF. The CDR3 coding sequence is TGTGCCAGCAGCGGGGGACAGGATTCCTACAATGAGCAGTTCTTC.

The rearrangement uses TRBV6-5 and TRBJ1-4; 7 bases fit TRBD1. Unmatched junction bases numbered 6, after V lost 10 bases and J lost 7 bases. Germline CDR1 reads MNHEY; CDR2 reads SVGAGI. This CDR3 region has 12 residues. In nucleotides, the CDR3 is TGTGCCACTACGACAGGGAGTGAAAAACTGTTTTTT. The encoded protein is CATTTGSEKLFF.

The gene calls are TRBV13 and TRBJ2-1, with 8 nucleotides matching TRBD2. The CDR3 sequence is 12 residues long. After removal of 10 bases from V and 8 bases from J, the junction contained 7 bases not matched to a gene. CDR1 and CDR2 (germline): PRHDT, FYEKMQ (reference sequence). The DNA for the CDR3 is TGTGCCATCCCGCGGGGGGCCTATGAGCAGTTCTTC. Its translation: CAIPRGAYEQFF.

This chain connects TRBV5-1 to TRBJ2-2; TRBD2 is a possible D gene (5 bases). The CDR3 runs 14 residues. Germline V gives CDR1 SGHRS, CDR2 YFSETQ. Trimming shortened V by 6 bases and J by 2 bases, and 11 bases separated the two germline ends. The CDR3 reads CASKTTSNTGELFF. DNA of the CDR3: TGCGCCAGCAAGACTACTTCCAACACCGGGGAGCTGTTTTTT.

The chain couples TRBV5-1 to TRBJ2-3; 11 bases agree with TRBD2. With V trimmed by 5 bases and J by 6 bases, 5 bases remained unmatched. The germline gives CDR1 SGHRS, CDR2 YFSETQ. CDR3 length: 14 residues. The DNA for the CDR3 is TGCGCCAGCAGTGAATCTAGCGGGGGGGATACGCAGTATTTT. This codes for CASSESSGGDTQYF.